This record looks at one TCR beta chain sequence and its context. The CDR3 is made up of 16 amino acids. The V and J ends lost 0 bases and 3 bases, in that order; junction bases with no gene match: 2. CDR1 SGHAT and CDR2 FQNNGV come from the germline V gene. Repertoires were generated with immunoSEQ multiplex PCR, while TCRdb's copy carries only in-frame clones and drops some. The sample has 130,000 to 150,000 clones; 80% to 90% are singletons. These data come from a study of cytomegalovirus exposure and HLA in healthy donors. The chain joins TRBV11-2 to TRBJ2-7, with 13 bases fitting TRBD2. This TCR derives from a man younger than 35 in good health and CMV-seronegative. Sample: PBMCs. The CDR3 reads CASSLDGLAGDYEQYF. The CDR3 coding sequence is TGTGCCAGCAGCTTAGATGGACTAGCGGGGGACTACGAGCAGTACTTC.